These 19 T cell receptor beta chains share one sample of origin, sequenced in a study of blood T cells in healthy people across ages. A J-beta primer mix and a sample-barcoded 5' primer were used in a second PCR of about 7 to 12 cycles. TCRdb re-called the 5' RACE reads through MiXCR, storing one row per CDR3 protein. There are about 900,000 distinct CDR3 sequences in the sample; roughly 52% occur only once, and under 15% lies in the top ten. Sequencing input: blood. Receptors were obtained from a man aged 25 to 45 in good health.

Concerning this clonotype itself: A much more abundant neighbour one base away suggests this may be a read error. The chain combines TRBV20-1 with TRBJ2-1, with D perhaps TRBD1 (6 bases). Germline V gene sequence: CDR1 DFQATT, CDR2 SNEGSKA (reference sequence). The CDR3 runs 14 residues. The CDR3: CSARGTASYNERFF. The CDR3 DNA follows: TGCAGTGCTAGAGGGACAGCCTCCTACAATGAGCGGTTCTTC.

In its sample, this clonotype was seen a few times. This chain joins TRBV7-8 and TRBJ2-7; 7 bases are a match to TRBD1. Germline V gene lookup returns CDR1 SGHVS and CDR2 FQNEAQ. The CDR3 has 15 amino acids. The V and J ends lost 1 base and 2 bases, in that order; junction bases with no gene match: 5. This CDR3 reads CASSLGTGDTYEQYF. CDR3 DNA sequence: TGTGCCAGCAGCTTAGGGACAGGCGATACCTACGAGCAGTACTTC.

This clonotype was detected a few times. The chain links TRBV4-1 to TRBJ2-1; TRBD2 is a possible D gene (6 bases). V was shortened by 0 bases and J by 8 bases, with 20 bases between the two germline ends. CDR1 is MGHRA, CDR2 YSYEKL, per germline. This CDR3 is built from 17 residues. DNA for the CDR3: TGCGCCAGCAGCCAAGATCAGGTGGGGGGAGGTGTCGATGAGCAGTTCTTC. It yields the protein CASSQDQVGGGVDEQFF.

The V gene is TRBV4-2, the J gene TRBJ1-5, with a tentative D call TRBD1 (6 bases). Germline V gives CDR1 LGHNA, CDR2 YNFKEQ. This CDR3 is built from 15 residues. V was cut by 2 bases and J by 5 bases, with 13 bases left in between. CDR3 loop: CASSQRGRGDQPQHF. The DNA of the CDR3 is TGTGCCAGCAGCCAAAGGGGCAGGGGCGATCAGCCCCAGCATTTT.

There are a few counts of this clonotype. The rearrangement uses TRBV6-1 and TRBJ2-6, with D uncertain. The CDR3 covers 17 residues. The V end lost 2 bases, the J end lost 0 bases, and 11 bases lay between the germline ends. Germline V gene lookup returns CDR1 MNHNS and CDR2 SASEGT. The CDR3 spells CASSEYPSNSGANVLTF. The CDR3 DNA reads TGTGCCAGCAGTGAATATCCCAGTAACTCTGGGGCCAACGTCCTGACTTTC.

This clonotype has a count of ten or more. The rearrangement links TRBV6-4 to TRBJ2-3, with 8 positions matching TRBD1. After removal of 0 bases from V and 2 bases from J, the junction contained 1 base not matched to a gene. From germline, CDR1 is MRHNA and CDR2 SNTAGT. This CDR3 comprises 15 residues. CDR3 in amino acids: CASSDSDRATDTQYF. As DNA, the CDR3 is TGTGCCAGCAGTGACTCGGACAGGGCCACAGATACGCAGTATTTT.

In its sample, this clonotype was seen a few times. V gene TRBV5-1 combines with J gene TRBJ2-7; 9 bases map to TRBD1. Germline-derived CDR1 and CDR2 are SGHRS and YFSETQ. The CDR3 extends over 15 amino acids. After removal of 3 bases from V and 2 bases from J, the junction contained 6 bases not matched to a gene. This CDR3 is CASSYGQGPPYEQYF. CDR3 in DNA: TGCGCCAGCAGCTATGGACAGGGGCCTCCCTACGAGCAGTACTTC.

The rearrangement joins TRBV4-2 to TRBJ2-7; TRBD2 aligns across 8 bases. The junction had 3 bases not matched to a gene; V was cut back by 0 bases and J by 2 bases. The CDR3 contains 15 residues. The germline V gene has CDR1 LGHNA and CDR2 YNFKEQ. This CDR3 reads CASSQDGTSTYEQYF. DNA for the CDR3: TGTGCCAGCAGCCAAGACGGGACTAGTACCTACGAGCAGTACTTC.

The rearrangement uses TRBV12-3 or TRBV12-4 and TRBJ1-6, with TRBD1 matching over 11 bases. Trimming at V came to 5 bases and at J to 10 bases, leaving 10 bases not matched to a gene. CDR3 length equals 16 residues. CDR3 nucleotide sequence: TGTGCCAGCAGTCCCGGACAGGGGGCTTTGGCCTCACCCCTCCACTTT. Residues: CASSPGQGALASPLHF.

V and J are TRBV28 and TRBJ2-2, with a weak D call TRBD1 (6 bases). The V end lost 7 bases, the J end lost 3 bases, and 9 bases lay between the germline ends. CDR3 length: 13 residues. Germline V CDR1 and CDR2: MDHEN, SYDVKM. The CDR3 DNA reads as TGTGCCAGCATCAAGGGGGACACCGGGGAGCTGTTTTTT. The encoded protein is CASIKGDTGELFF.

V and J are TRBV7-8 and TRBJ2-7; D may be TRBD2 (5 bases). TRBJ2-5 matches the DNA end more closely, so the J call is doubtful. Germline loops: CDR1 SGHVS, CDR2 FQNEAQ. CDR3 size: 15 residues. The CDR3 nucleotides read TGTGCCAGCAGCCTCCCTGTAGGAGGACGAGAGACCCAGTACTTC. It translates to CASSLPVGGRETQYF.

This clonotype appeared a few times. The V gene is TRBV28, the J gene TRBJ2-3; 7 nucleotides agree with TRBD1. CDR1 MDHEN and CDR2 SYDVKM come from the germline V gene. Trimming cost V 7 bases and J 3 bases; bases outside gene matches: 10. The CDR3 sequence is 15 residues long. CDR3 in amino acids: CASNLPGQSTDTQYF. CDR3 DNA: TGTGCCAGCAACTTACCGGGACAGTCTACAGATACGCAGTATTTT.

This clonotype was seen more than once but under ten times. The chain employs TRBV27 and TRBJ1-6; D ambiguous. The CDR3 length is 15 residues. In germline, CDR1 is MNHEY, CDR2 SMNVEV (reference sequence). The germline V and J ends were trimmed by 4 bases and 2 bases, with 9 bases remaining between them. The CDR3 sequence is CASSWEAAYNSPLHF. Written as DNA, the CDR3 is TGTGCCAGCAGTTGGGAGGCGGCCTATAATTCACCCCTCCACTTT.

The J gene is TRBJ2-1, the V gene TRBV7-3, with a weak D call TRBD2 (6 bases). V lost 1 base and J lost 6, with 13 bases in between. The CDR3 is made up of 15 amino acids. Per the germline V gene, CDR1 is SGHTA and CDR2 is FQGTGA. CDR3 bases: TGTGCCAGCAGCTTAAGCGGGGCCACCTGCAATGAGCAGTTCTTC. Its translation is CASSLSGATCNEQFF.

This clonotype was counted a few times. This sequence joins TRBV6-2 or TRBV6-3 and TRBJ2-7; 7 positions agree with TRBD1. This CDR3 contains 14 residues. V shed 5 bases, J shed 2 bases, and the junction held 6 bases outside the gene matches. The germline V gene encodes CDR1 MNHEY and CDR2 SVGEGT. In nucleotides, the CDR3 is TGTGCCAGCAGTCCGGGACAGTCCACCTACGAGCAGTACTTC. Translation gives CASSPGQSTYEQYF.

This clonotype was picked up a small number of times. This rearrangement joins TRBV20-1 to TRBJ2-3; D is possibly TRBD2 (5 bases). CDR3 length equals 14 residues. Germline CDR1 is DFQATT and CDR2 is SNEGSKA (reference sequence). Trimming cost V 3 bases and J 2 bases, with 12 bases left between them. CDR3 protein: CSARDSSYTDTQYF. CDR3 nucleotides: TGCAGTGCTAGGGACTCGTCATACACAGATACGCAGTATTTT.

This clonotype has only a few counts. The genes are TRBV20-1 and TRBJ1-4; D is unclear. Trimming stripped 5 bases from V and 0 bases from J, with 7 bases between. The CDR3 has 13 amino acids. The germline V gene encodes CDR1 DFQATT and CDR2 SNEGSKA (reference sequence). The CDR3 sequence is CSAPSPTNEKLFF. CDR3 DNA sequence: TGCAGTGCTCCCTCTCCAACTAATGAAAAACTGTTTTTT.

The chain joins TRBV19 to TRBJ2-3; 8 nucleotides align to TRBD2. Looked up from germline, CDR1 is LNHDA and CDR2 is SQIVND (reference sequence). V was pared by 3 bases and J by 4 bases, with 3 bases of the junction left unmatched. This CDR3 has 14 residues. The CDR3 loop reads CASSMGAGADTQYF. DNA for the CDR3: TGTGCCAGTAGTATGGGAGCGGGGGCAGATACGCAGTATTTT. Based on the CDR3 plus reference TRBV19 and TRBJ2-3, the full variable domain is DGGITQSPKYLFRKEGQNVTLSCEQNLNHDAMYWYRQDPGQGLRLIYYSQIVNDFQKGDIAEGYSVSREKKESFPLTVTSAQKNPTAFYLCASSMGAGADTQYFGPGTRLTVL.

CDR3 region: CASSQLQGGSYNEQFF. DNA of the CDR3: TGTGCCAGCAGCCAATTACAGGGGGGCTCCTACAATGAGCAGTTCTTC. V and J are TRBV3-1 and TRBJ2-1; TRBD1 matches at 8 bases. V lost 2 bases to trimming and J lost 0 bases; unmatched junction nucleotides: 3. The germline CDR1 and CDR2 sequences are LGHDT and YNNKEL (reference sequence). The CDR3 loop spans 16 amino acids.